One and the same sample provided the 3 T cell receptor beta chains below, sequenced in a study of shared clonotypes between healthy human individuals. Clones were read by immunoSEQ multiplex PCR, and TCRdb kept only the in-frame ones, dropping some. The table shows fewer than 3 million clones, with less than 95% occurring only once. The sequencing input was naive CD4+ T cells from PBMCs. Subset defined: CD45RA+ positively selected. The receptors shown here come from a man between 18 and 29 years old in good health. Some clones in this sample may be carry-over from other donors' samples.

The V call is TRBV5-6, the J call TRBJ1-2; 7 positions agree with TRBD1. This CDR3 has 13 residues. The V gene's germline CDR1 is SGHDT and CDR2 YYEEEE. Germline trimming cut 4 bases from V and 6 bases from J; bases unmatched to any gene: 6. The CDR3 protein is CASSMEGQDGYTF. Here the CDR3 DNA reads TGTGCCAGCAGCATGGAAGGACAGGATGGCTACACCTTC.

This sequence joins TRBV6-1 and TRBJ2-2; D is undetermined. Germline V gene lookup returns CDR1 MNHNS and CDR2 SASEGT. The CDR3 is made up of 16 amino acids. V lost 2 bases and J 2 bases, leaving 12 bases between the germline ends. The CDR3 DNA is TGTGCCAGCAGTGAACAGGCCCTGCATAACACCGGGGAGCTGTTTTTT. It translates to CASSEQALHNTGELFF.

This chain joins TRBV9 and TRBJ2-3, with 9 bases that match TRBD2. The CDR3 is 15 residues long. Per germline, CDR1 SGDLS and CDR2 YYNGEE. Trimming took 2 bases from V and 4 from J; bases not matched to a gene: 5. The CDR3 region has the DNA TGTGCCAGCAGCGTCAGCGGGAGGCCCCCAGATACGCAGTATTTT. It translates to CASSVSGRPPDTQYF.